These T cell receptor beta chains were read from a single sample in a study of T-cell memory formation after mild COVID-19. Each CDR3 protein gets one entry after TCRdb re-called the 5' RACE reads with MiXCR. The data show just over 400,000 distinct CDR3 sequences, about a quarter seen once. The specimen sequenced was PBMCs or a T cell subset sorted from them (not recorded which). The receptors here all came from an adult woman who had mild COVID-19 (a few samples of this study predate the infection). Cell type and time point are not known. Both conserved end residues are part of each CDR3. The D gene is left open where the match is weak. Not all rows give a size; the values are once, few, many and, for expanded clones, a class.

J: TRBJ2-1
D: -
size: -
V: TRBV19
DNA: TGTGCCAGTAGTATAGCGGGCAATGAGCAGTTCTTC
CDR3: CASSIAGNEQFF

J: TRBJ2-7
D: -
size: few
V: TRBV5-5
DNA: TGTGCCAGCAGCCCGGTTTGGCAGGTCTCCTACGAGCAGTACTTC
CDR3: CASSPVWQVSYEQYF

J: TRBJ2-2
D: -
size: -
V: TRBV5-6
DNA: TGTGCCAGCAGCTTGGGGCAGCCCCTGCGCTTTCCGGAGCTGTTTTTT
CDR3: CASSLGQPLRFPELFF

J: TRBJ2-7
D: -
size: -
V: TRBV19
DNA: TGTGCCAGTAGGGGGAGAGGTCGATACGAGCAGTACTTC
CDR3: CASRGRGRYEQYF

J: TRBJ2-4
D: TRBD1
size: -
V: TRBV15
DNA: TGTGCCGCAGGACAGGGGAAAAACATTCAGTACTTC
CDR3: CAAGQGKNIQYF

J: TRBJ2-7
D: -
size: -
V: TRBV27
DNA: TGTGCCAGCGGTAGATACGAGCAGTACTTC
CDR3: CASGRYEQYF

J: TRBJ2-3
D: -
size: -
V: TRBV12-5
DNA: TGTGCTAGTGGTTTGGCCCTACACGAAAGTAGCACAGATACGCAGTATTTT
CDR3: CASGLALHESSTDTQYF

J: TRBJ2-7
D: -
size: once
V: TRBV2
DNA: TGTGCCAGCAGTGAACAGTGGAGGGGCTCCTACGAGCAGTACTTC
CDR3: CASSEQWRGSYEQYF

J: TRBJ1-4
D: -
size: -
V: TRBV7-9
DNA: TGTGCCAGCAGCTTAGCTCTCGGGCAGGACGAACTGTTTTTT
CDR3: CASSLALGQDELFF

J: TRBJ2-7
D: -
size: many
V: TRBV3-1
DNA: TGTGCCAGCAGCCAAGATGTAGAGGGAAGGCAGTACTTC
CDR3: CASSQDVEGRQYF

J: TRBJ1-6
D: TRBD1
size: few
V: TRBV9
DNA: TGTGCCAGCAGCATCAATACGCGACAGGGGGCGGATTCACCCCTCCACTTT
CDR3: CASSINTRQGADSPLHF

J: TRBJ2-7
D: -
size: -
V: TRBV7-2
DNA: TGTGCCAGCAGCCCCACCAGGGGTAGCGGATCCTACGAGCAGTACTTC
CDR3: CASSPTRGSGSYEQYF

J: TRBJ2-3
D: -
size: -
V: TRBV25-1
DNA: TGTGCCAGCACCGCGGACAGTGGAAGGGATACGCAGTATTTT
CDR3: CASTADSGRDTQYF

J: TRBJ1-2
D: TRBD1
size: -
V: TRBV7-3
DNA: TGTGCCAGCAGCTTAAGACTGGGACAGAACGACTATGGCTACACCTTC
CDR3: CASSLRLGQNDYGYTF

J: TRBJ2-3
D: TRBD2
size: once
V: TRBV20-1
DNA: TGCAGTGCAGAACCGGGGGGTAGCACAGATACGCAGTATTTT
CDR3: CSAEPGGSTDTQYF

J: TRBJ2-2
D: TRBD2
size: many
V: TRBV7-8
DNA: TGTGCCAGCAGCCGTGGAGCGGGGGGGTTCTATTCCGGGGAGCTGTTTTTT
CDR3: CASSRGAGGFYSGELFF

J: TRBJ1-1
D: TRBD1
size: few
V: TRBV19
DNA: TGTGCCAGTAGTCCCATAGACAGGGGCCCTGAAGCTTTCTTT
CDR3: CASSPIDRGPEAFF

J: TRBJ2-5
D: -
size: -
V: TRBV12-3/TRBV12-4
DNA: TGTGCCAGCAGCGATACAGGGAGGGAGACCCAGTACTTC
CDR3: CASSDTGRETQYF

J: TRBJ2-2
D: -
size: few
V: TRBV7-3
DNA: TGTGCCAGCAGCTTAACGGGCCAGATTAGAACCGGGGAGCTGTTTTTT
CDR3: CASSLTGQIRTGELFF

J: TRBJ2-5
D: -
size: -
V: TRBV12-3/TRBV12-4
DNA: TGTGCCAGCAGTCCGAACCGTCCAGCCCAGTACTTC
CDR3: CASSPNRPAQYF

J: TRBJ1-1
D: TRBD1
size: few
V: TRBV7-6
DNA: TGTGCCAGCAGCTCTACAGGGGGCCCGAACACTGAAGCTTTCTTT
CDR3: CASSSTGGPNTEAFF

J: TRBJ2-1
D: -
size: -
V: TRBV11-2
DNA: TGTGCCAGCAGCTCCCAAGGGCCTAAGGGCAATGAGCAGTTCTTC
CDR3: CASSSQGPKGNEQFF

J: TRBJ2-7
D: TRBD1
size: -
V: TRBV5-6
DNA: TGTGCCAGCACCCCAACCGGGACAGCCTACGAGCAGTACTTC
CDR3: CASTPTGTAYEQYF

J: TRBJ1-2
D: -
size: few
V: TRBV6-6
DNA: TGTGCCAGCAGTCAGTTCAATCGGCAGGGGAAGGATGGCTACACCTTC
CDR3: CASSQFNRQGKDGYTF

J: TRBJ1-6
D: TRBD1
size: -
V: TRBV7-2
DNA: TGTGCCAGCAGCTTAGGGGGGACAGGGGCTTCACCCCTCCACTTT
CDR3: CASSLGGTGASPLHF

J: TRBJ1-5
D: -
size: -
V: TRBV10-3
DNA: TGTGCCATCAGTGACTTTGAGGAAGCCCAGCATTTT
CDR3: CAISDFEEAQHF

J: TRBJ1-3
D: -
size: -
V: TRBV6-5
DNA: TGTGCCAGCAGTTTACGTCCCACCCCCTGGACGGTAGGAAACACCATATATTTT
CDR3: CASSLRPTPWTVGNTIYF

J: TRBJ1-5
D: TRBD1
size: few
V: TRBV27
DNA: TGTGCCAGCAGGGGTCTCGGACAGGGGCCTCAGCCCCAGCATTTT
CDR3: CASRGLGQGPQPQHF

J: TRBJ2-3
D: -
size: few
V: TRBV5-5
DNA: TGTGCCAGCAGCTTCGAGGGGGAGGGGTCAGATACGCAGTATTTT
CDR3: CASSFEGEGSDTQYF

J: TRBJ2-7
D: TRBD2
size: -
V: TRBV20-1
DNA: TGCAGTGCTCGAAGGACTAGCGGCGAGCAGTACTTC
CDR3: CSARRTSGEQYF

J: TRBJ2-5
D: TRBD1
size: -
V: TRBV12-3/TRBV12-4
DNA: TGTGCCAGCAGCACACGGACAGGGGTGAAAGAGACCCAGTACTTC
CDR3: CASSTRTGVKETQYF

J: TRBJ2-7
D: -
size: -
V: TRBV7-2
DNA: TGTGCCAGCAGCTTATATCGGGGACGGAGCGAGCAGTACTTC
CDR3: CASSLYRGRSEQYF

J: TRBJ1-1
D: -
size: once
V: TRBV6-5
DNA: TGTGCCAGCAGTTACCTCCCCAGAACCAACACTGAAGCTTTCTTT
CDR3: CASSYLPRTNTEAFF

J: TRBJ2-1
D: TRBD2
size: -
V: TRBV20-1
DNA: TGCAGTGCTTCTCAGACTAGCGGGGCTGAGCAGTTCTTC
CDR3: CSASQTSGAEQFF

J: TRBJ2-7
D: -
size: many
V: TRBV4-2
DNA: TGTGCCAGCAGCCAAGAAGGGCCCGACTACTCCTACGAGCAGTACTTC
CDR3: CASSQEGPDYSYEQYF

J: TRBJ2-5
D: -
size: -
V: TRBV29-1
DNA: TGCAGCGTTGAAGCGGACCCTGGGATCCAAGAGACCCAGTACTTC
CDR3: CSVEADPGIQETQYF

J: TRBJ2-5
D: -
size: -
V: TRBV9
DNA: TGTGCCAGCAGCGTAGACCCGGACAGACTCGAAGAGACCCAGTACTTC
CDR3: CASSVDPDRLEETQYF

J: TRBJ2-1
D: TRBD2
size: -
V: TRBV6-4
DNA: TGTGCCAGCAGTGTCGGGCTAGCGGGAGCTTATGAGCAGTTCTTC
CDR3: CASSVGLAGAYEQFF

J: TRBJ1-3
D: -
size: -
V: TRBV4-1
DNA: TGCGCCAGCAGCCTAGGTGGGGGCACCATATATTTT
CDR3: CASSLGGGTIYF

J: TRBJ2-5
D: -
size: few
V: TRBV24-1
DNA: TGTGCCACCAGTGGAGACCGAGAGACCCAGTACTTC
CDR3: CATSGDRETQYF

J: TRBJ2-7
D: -
size: -
V: TRBV30
DNA: TGTGCCTGGGCAGCAGAGCGCGAGCAGTACTTC
CDR3: CAWAAEREQYF

J: TRBJ1-2
D: -
size: few
V: TRBV5-1
DNA: TGCGCCAGCAGCTTGGCGGGGGGGGGCCGAAGTTCGTATGGCTACACCTTC
CDR3: CASSLAGGGRSSYGYTF

J: TRBJ1-1
D: -
size: -
V: TRBV14
DNA: TGTGCCAGCAGCCATATTCCGGGACCTGAAGCTTTCTTT
CDR3: CASSHIPGPEAFF

J: TRBJ2-7
D: -
size: -
V: TRBV6-5
DNA: TGTGCCAGCAGTTACTCTTCCCCGCTAGTGGGGAACTACGAGCAGTACTTC
CDR3: CASSYSSPLVGNYEQYF